This TCR beta chain comes out of a study of blood T cell repertoires in COVID-19. Study at large: Italy, Spain and the United States were the sources of the convalescent and acute COVID-19 samples.

TCRdb's table, derived via immunoSEQ multiplex PCR, lists solely in-frame clones and lacks some. The sample contains approximately 290,000 clones, approximately 83% of which appear only once. The V and J ends lost 1 base and 6 bases respectively, with 6 bases between them. This CDR3 is 12 amino acids long. Germline-derived CDR1 and CDR2 are LNHDA and SQIVND (reference sequence). Sequenced input: peripheral blood. The chain recombines TRBV19 with TRBJ1-1; D unresolved. The TCR sequence derives from a person aged 65 to 79 with COVID-19, enrolled during active disease. CDR3 sequence (DNA): TGTGCCAGTAGTATAGTTCAGGCTGAAGCTTTCTTT. It specifies CASSIVQAEAFF.